This TCR beta chain was documented in a study of T cell responses to AZD1222 COVID-19 vaccine. Study outcomes and limitations: AZD1222 recipients seropositive at baseline numbered only six or seven.

Sequencing used immunoSEQ multiplex PCR; TCRdb keeps in-frame clones, though not all of them. The table lists about 44,000 clones, more than 80% of them singletons, with roughly half in the top ten. V lost 5 bases and J 2 bases, leaving 20 bases between the germline ends. The germline gives CDR1 SGHAT, CDR2 FQNNGV. This CDR3 has 17 amino acids. About this clone: Antigen: not known.

The chain couples TRBV11-2 to TRBJ2-3, with D possibly matching TRBD1 (8 bases). The sample in question was peripheral blood, obtained on day 0 of AZD1222 vaccination. The TCR sequence derives from an adult in good health. The CDR3 nucleotides read TGTGCCAGCAGCGACAGGGGTTGGGCGGGGGCCACAGATACGCAGTATTTT. This gives the protein CASSDRGWAGATDTQYF.